This T cell receptor beta chain is drawn from a study of cytomegalovirus exposure and HLA in healthy donors. V lost 7 bases and J 3 bases, leaving 16 bases between the germline ends. Germline CDR1 is MNHEY and CDR2 is SVGAGI. This CDR3 spans 14 amino acids. Primers: 60 Vbeta forward and 13 Jbeta reverse. Sequenced by immunoSEQ multiplex PCR; TCRdb stores in-frame clones only, minus some. The data show approximately 170,000 clones, 68% seen once. Healthy bone marrow donors supplied every sample. Sequencing input: PBMCs. The chain recombines TRBV6-5 with TRBJ2-7; tentatively, D is TRBD2 (5 bases). This sequence was found in a man aged 50-60 years in good health and CMV-seronegative. The CDR3 sequence is CASKRASEVYEQYF. Here the CDR3 DNA reads TGTGCCAGCAAGCGAGCGTCGGAGGTCTACGAGCAGTACTTC.